Below, 13 T cell receptor beta chains from the same sample are listed, as sequenced in a study of glioma-infiltrating T cells. Using RNA template, CDR3s of TCR alpha and beta were amplified with iRepertoire arm-PCR. TCRdb reprocessed the multiplex PCR reads with MiXCR, giving one entry per CDR3 protein. Counted here are about 130,000 distinct CDR3 sequences, roughly a quarter occurring once; the ten biggest clones make up about 30%. The sample taken for sequencing was glioma tissue, nonneoplastic brain tissue, or PBMCs (not recorded which). Source of these receptors: a human donor with low-grade glioma or glioblastoma, undergoing nonglioma brain surgery, or in good health (not recorded which).

There are a few counts of this clonotype. The CDR3 sequence: CASSPLTDGVAAFF. The CDR3 DNA reads TGTGCCAGCAGCCCCCTAACGGACGGAGTTGCAGCTTTCTTT. The chain couples TRBV3-1 to TRBJ1-1, with D hard to call. Germline V lookup: CDR1 LGHDT, CDR2 YNNKEL (reference sequence). The V end was cut by 4 bases, the J end by 10 bases, with 19 bases between. The CDR3 totals 14 residues.

In its sample, this clonotype was seen a few times. This chain connects TRBV10-3 to TRBJ1-5; no clear D. Germline loops: CDR1 ENHRY, CDR2 SYGVKD. With 4 bases removed from V and 2 bases from J, the gap between germline ends came to 6 bases. The CDR3 is 13 amino acids. The CDR3 here is CAISGGGNQPQHF. CDR3 in DNA: TGTGCCATCAGTGGTGGGGGCAATCAGCCCCAGCATTTT.

This clonotype appeared a few times. This chain joins TRBV2 and TRBJ1-6; 8 positions agree with TRBD1. The V and J ends lost 5 bases and 9 bases, in that order; junction bases with no gene match: 6. The CDR3 loop spans 14 amino acids. Germline assignment: CDR1 SNHLY and CDR2 FYNNEI. Written as DNA, the CDR3 is TGTGCCAGCAGTCGGACAGGGCAGGGTTCACCCCTCCACTTT. Its translation: CASSRTGQGSPLHF.

Details on this clonotype: The junction differs from germline at one of its ends, possibly a read error. The chain is built from TRBV19 and TRBJ2-1, with 10 positions matching TRBD2. The CDR3 length is 16 residues. CDR1 and CDR2 (germline): LNHDA, SQIVND (reference sequence). Written as DNA, the CDR3 is TGCGCCAGTAGTATAGGGAGCGGGGGGGCATTCAATGAGCAGTTCTTC. Translating it yields CASSIGSGGAFNEQFF.

In this sample, this clonotype turned up a few times. The chain uses TRBV5-1 and TRBJ1-2; possible D gene TRBD1, 5 bases. Germline CDR1 reads SGHRS; CDR2 reads YFSETQ. This CDR3 is 15 amino acids long. Trimming removed 0 bases at V and 6 bases at J, with 15 bases between. CDR3: CASSLDSGRTNGYTF. CDR3 nucleotide sequence: TGCGCCAGCAGCTTGGACTCGGGACGGACTAATGGCTACACCTTC.

The gene calls are TRBV4-1 and TRBJ1-2; a possible D gene is TRBD1 (5 bases). The germline V gene encodes CDR1 MGHRA and CDR2 YSYEKL. V was shortened by 5 bases and J by 4 bases, with 14 bases between the two germline ends. The CDR3 runs to 14 residues. The CDR3 reads CASSAQGLFYGYTF. CDR3 DNA sequence: TGCGCCAGCAGCGCCCAGGGCCTTTTCTATGGCTACACCTTC.

The table lists this clonotype with a few counts. The chain joins TRBV7-3 to TRBJ2-1; 8 positions agree with TRBD2. Germline V lookup: CDR1 SGHTA, CDR2 FQGTGA. This CDR3 is built from 15 residues. V lost 2 bases and J lost 4; bases outside the gene matches: 4. The CDR3 sequence is CASSLGSGVYNEQFF. The CDR3 DNA reads TGTGCCAGCAGCTTAGGTAGCGGGGTATACAATGAGCAGTTCTTC.

This clonotype appeared a few times. The chain has TRBV7-9 and TRBJ2-7; D is ambiguous. The V and J ends lost 8 bases and 2 bases respectively, with 13 bases between them. The CDR3 length is 13 residues. CDR1 is SEHNR and CDR2 is FQNEAQ in the germline V gene (reference sequence). The CDR3 sequence is CASAQFPAYEQYV. CDR3 DNA sequence: TGTGCCAGCGCCCAGTTCCCTGCCTACGAGCAGTACGTC.

V and J are TRBV11-3 and TRBJ1-5; D gene uncertain. Trimming cost V 5 bases and J 9 bases, with 14 bases left between them. The CDR3 runs to 13 residues. The germline V gene has CDR1 SGHNT and CDR2 YENEEA. Here the CDR3 reads CASSRTAGGPQHF. CDR3 sequence (DNA): TGTGCCAGCAGCCGCACCGCGGGAGGGCCCCAGCATTTT. The entire variable domain, with the rest obtained from reference TRBV11-3 and TRBJ1-5, is as follows: EAGVVQSPRYKIIEKKQPVAFWCNPISGHNTLYWYLQNLGQGPELLIRYENEEAVDDSQLPKDRFSAERLKGVDSTLKIQPAELGDSAVYLCASSRTAGGPQHFGDGTRLSIL.

The rearrangement links TRBV20-1 to TRBJ2-3; no definite D call. CDR3 size: 14 residues. Germline values: CDR1 DFQATT, CDR2 SNEGSKA (reference sequence). V was cut by 1 base and J by 1 base, with 9 bases left in between. The chain's CDR3 is CSARGFTRTDTQYF. The CDR3 DNA follows: TGCAGTGCTAGAGGTTTCACGCGCACAGATACGCAGTATTTT.

The rearrangement joins TRBV5-1 to TRBJ1-1; weak D call: TRBD1 (6 bases). The CDR3 spans 14 residues. Trimming stripped 7 bases from V and 0 bases from J, with 13 bases between. Germline V gives CDR1 SGHRS, CDR2 YFSETQ. The CDR3 bases are TGCGCCAGCGGACAAACAGGGTTGAACACTGAAGCTTTCTTT. This gives the protein CASGQTGLNTEAFF.

Note on this clonotype: A much larger clone lies one base from this, so it may be a read error. This chain links TRBV6-1 with TRBJ2-3; D unclear. Germline V gene sequence: CDR1 MNHNS, CDR2 SASEGT. The CDR3 is 12 amino acids. The CDR3 spells CASSGTSDTKYF. The CDR3 nucleotides are TGTGCCAGCAGTGGGACGTCCGATACGAAGTATTTT.

There are many counts of this clonotype. The chain is built from TRBV7-9 and TRBJ2-1, with D maybe TRBD1 (6 bases). Trimming took 2 bases from V and 8 from J, leaving 19 bases between them. The CDR3 consists of 16 residues. Germline CDR1 and CDR2: SEHNR and FQNEAQ (reference sequence). The CDR3 DNA reads as TGTGCCAGCAGCTTATCTATTATAGTACAGGGCGATGAGCAGTTCTTC. Encoded protein: CASSLSIIVQGDEQFF.